One sample yielded the 26 T cell receptor beta chains listed below, sequenced in a study of blood T cells in healthy people across ages. Primed by a sample-barcoded 5' primer and a J-beta primer mix, a second PCR proceeded for 7 to 11 cycles. TCRdb used MiXCR to reprocess the 5' RACE reads, holding one entry per CDR3 protein. The sample holds about 680,000 distinct CDR3 sequences, approximately 49% seen once. Sequencing was carried out using blood. Every receptor here comes from a woman in her fifties or sixties in good health.

The chain employs TRBV7-2 and TRBJ2-7; 7 bases are a match to TRBD2. The germline V gene has CDR1 SGHTA and CDR2 FQGNSA. The CDR3 has 15 amino acids. Unmatched junction bases numbered 7, after V lost 2 bases and J lost 3 bases. The CDR3 here is CASSLSGGGVYEQYF. The CDR3 DNA reads as TGTGCCAGCAGCTTATCCGGGGGAGGGGTCTACGAGCAGTACTTC.

This clonotype was counted only a few times. V is TRBV6-5 and J is TRBJ2-4, with 12 bases that match TRBD2. The J call could be wrong; TRBJ2-7 is a better fit for the DNA end. The CDR3 covers 16 residues. The V gene's germline CDR1 is MNHEY and CDR2 SVGAGI. This chain's CDR3 is CASRGLAGGPQAEQYF. The DNA for the CDR3 is TGTGCCAGCAGGGGTCTAGCGGGAGGGCCCCAGGCCGAGCAGTACTTC.

The chain recombines TRBV20-1 with TRBJ2-7; D is uncertain. The V gene's germline CDR1 is DFQATT and CDR2 SNEGSKA (reference sequence). The ends were cut back, 6 bases at V and 6 bases at J, with 15 bases in the middle. CDR3 length: 12 residues. In nucleotides, the CDR3 is TGCAGTGCGGGCGGTGCAGTAGGCGAGCAGTACTTC. Protein sequence: CSAGGAVGEQYF.

In its sample, this clonotype was seen a few times. This rearrangement joins TRBV20-1 to TRBJ2-3, with D uncertain. The CDR3 sequence is 14 residues long. Germline assignment: CDR1 DFQATT and CDR2 SNEGSKA (reference sequence). Trimming cost V 1 base and J 2 bases, with 10 bases left between them. CDR3 in DNA: TGCAGTGCTAGAGTTTACGACCTCACAGATACGCAGTATTTT. This gives the protein CSARVYDLTDTQYF.

The chain is built from TRBV20-1 and TRBJ1-1; 10 bases are shared with TRBD1. There are 12 residues in the CDR3. From germline, CDR1 is DFQATT and CDR2 SNEGSKA (reference sequence). V shed 1 base and J 11 bases; nucleotides not matched to a gene: 4. CDR3 residues: CSARGQGAFAFF. Here the CDR3 DNA reads TGCAGTGCTAGAGGACAGGGGGCATTCGCTTTCTTT.

This clonotype was observed at least ten times. In nucleotides, the CDR3 is TGTGCCAGCAGCCTACCGGACGGAACCTACGAGCAGTACTTC. Its translation is CASSLPDGTYEQYF. The J gene is TRBJ2-7, the V gene TRBV28; no definite D call. Trimming took off 6 bases at V and 2 bases at J, with 14 bases between the two ends. The length of the CDR3 is 14 residues. Germline values: CDR1 MDHEN, CDR2 SYDVKM.

J is TRBJ2-7 and V is TRBV27; TRBD1 or TRBD2 may be the D gene (5 bases each). This CDR3 spans 14 amino acids. The V and J ends lost 7 bases and 6 bases respectively, with 19 bases between them. Germline CDR1 MNHEY, CDR2 SMNVEV (reference sequence). CDR3 in DNA: TGTGCCAGCACCCGCAACGAGGGGCGCCTCGAGCAGTACTTC. The encoded protein is CASTRNEGRLEQYF.

The chain couples TRBV6-5 to TRBJ2-5; TRBD2 agrees at 9 bases. V lost 2 bases, J lost 1 base, and 2 bases stayed unmatched. Per germline, CDR1 MNHEY and CDR2 SVGAGI. The CDR3 is 15 amino acids. CDR3 protein: CASSYRAGGQETQYF. The CDR3 DNA sequence: TGTGCCAGCAGTTACCGAGCGGGAGGCCAAGAGACCCAGTACTTC.

A few counts support this clonotype. The V call is TRBV29-1, the J call TRBJ2-7; D is ambiguous. V shed 0 bases and J shed 6 bases, with 9 bases lying between them. The germline V gene has CDR1 SQVTM and CDR2 ANQGSEA. The CDR3 extends over 12 amino acids. The DNA for the CDR3 is TGCAGCGTTGAAGAGGACGGTCCCGAGCAGTACTTC. It encodes CSVEEDGPEQYF.

The J gene is TRBJ2-1, the V gene TRBV6-6, with D unclear. V lost 8 bases and J 5 bases, leaving 16 bases between the germline ends. Germline V CDR1 and CDR2: MNHNY, SVGAGI (reference sequence). The CDR3 has 14 residues. The CDR3 loop is CASEVLESNNEQFF. In DNA form, the CDR3 reads TGTGCCAGCGAGGTCCTAGAGAGCAACAATGAGCAGTTCTTC.

The chain links TRBV2 to TRBJ1-6; D call uncertain. From germline, CDR1 is SNHLY and CDR2 FYNNEI. V lost 3 bases and J lost 9, with 9 bases in between. This CDR3 has 13 amino acids. This CDR3 is CASSEFVISPLHF. In DNA, the CDR3 is TGTGCCAGCAGTGAGTTTGTGATTTCACCCCTCCACTTT.

The chain is built from TRBV4-3 and TRBJ2-1; maybe TRBD2 (5 bases). The CDR3 is 14 residues long. V shed 4 bases and J shed 8 bases, with 15 bases lying between them. CDR1 and CDR2 (germline): LGHNA, YSLEER. In DNA form, the CDR3 reads TGCGCCAGCAGCCGCGCGCCTAGCCTAGATGAGCAGTTCTTC. Residues: CASSRAPSLDEQFF.

This chain uses TRBV28 with TRBJ2-7; 7 nucleotides agree with TRBD2. The V and J ends lost 7 bases and 3 bases, in that order; junction bases with no gene match: 12. Per germline, CDR1 MDHEN and CDR2 SYDVKM. This CDR3 has 15 residues. In DNA, the CDR3 is TGTGCCAGCAAAACCTCGGCGGGAGAAGTCTACGAGCAGTACTTC. It codes for CASKTSAGEVYEQYF.

The CDR3 nucleotides read TGTGCCAGCAGCTTAGACAGGGATGGGGGATACGAGCAGTACTTC. Residues: CASSLDRDGGYEQYF. The V and J genes are TRBV7-2 and TRBJ2-5, with a possible D match to TRBD1 (6 bases). The end of the DNA fits TRBJ2-7 better, so the J call may be wrong. CDR3 length: 15 amino acids. The germline V gene encodes CDR1 SGHTA and CDR2 FQGNSA.

This clonotype was observed many times. The chain recombines TRBV7-2 with TRBJ2-7; tentatively, D is TRBD1 (5 bases). This CDR3 comprises 13 residues. In germline, CDR1 is SGHTA, CDR2 FQGNSA. Trimming left V 4 bases short and J 6 bases short, with 13 bases between. The CDR3 nucleotides are TGTGCCAGCAGCTCCGGCGACAGAGTCGAGCAGTACTTC. Its protein product is CASSSGDRVEQYF.

The V gene is TRBV10-3, the J gene TRBJ2-7, with TRBD1 identical over 8 bases. J was trimmed by 2 bases and V by 7 bases; bases with no gene match: 7. Germline-derived CDR1 and CDR2 are ENHRY and SYGVKD. There are 14 residues in the CDR3. The CDR3 DNA reads as TGTGCCATCACGCCCCGGACAGGGACCTACGAGCAGTACTTC. Translation: CAITPRTGTYEQYF.

V and J are TRBV5-1 and TRBJ2-5; the D is unclear. Trimming took off 4 bases at V and 1 base at J, with 8 bases between the two ends. This CDR3 contains 13 residues. CDR1 and CDR2 (germline): SGHRS, YFSETQ. The CDR3 DNA reads TGCGCCAGCAGCCCCGACACCCAAGAGACCCAGTACTTC. Amino acids: CASSPDTQETQYF.

At least ten counts were recorded for this clonotype. This rearrangement joins TRBV29-1 to TRBJ2-3; the D is unclear. Germline CDR1 SQVTM, CDR2 ANQGSEA. The CDR3 length is 10 residues. CDR3 sequence: CIGSTDTQYF. DNA of the CDR3: TGCATCGGGAGCACAGATACGCAGTATTTT.

This clonotype has a handful of counts. The CDR3 protein is CASSERPGLAGGGAYEQYF. CDR3 sequence (DNA): TGTGCCAGCAGTGAGAGACCGGGACTAGCGGGAGGAGGAGCCTACGAGCAGTACTTC. The rearrangement links TRBV6-1 to TRBJ2-7; 15 nucleotides agree with TRBD2. V was pared by 3 bases and J by 2 bases, with 11 bases of the junction left unmatched. This CDR3 has 19 residues. Germline CDR1 MNHNS, CDR2 SASEGT.

The chain couples TRBV2 to TRBJ2-4; 10 bases map to TRBD2. The trim removed 4 bases at V and 9 bases at J, leaving 12 bases unmatched. The CDR3 length is 16 residues. Germline CDR1 SNHLY, CDR2 FYNNEI. This CDR3 reads CASSVGTSGTGSIQYF. For the CDR3, the DNA is TGTGCCAGCAGTGTGGGCACTAGCGGGACAGGTAGCATTCAGTACTTC. Full variable domain (outside the CDR3, taken from reference TRBV2 and TRBJ2-4): EPEVTQTPSHQVTQMGQEVILRCVPISNHLYFYWYRQILGQKVEFLVSFYNNEISEKSEIFDDQFSVERPDGSNFTLKIRSTKLEDSAMYFCASSVGTSGTGSIQYFGAGTRLSVL.

This chain joins TRBV4-3 and TRBJ2-1, with 11 bases identical to TRBD2. The CDR3 is 15 residues long. Germline CDR1 is LGHNA and CDR2 is YSLEER. The V gene end was trimmed by 1 base and the J gene end by 5 bases; junction bases not matched to a gene: 1. The DNA for the CDR3 is TGCGCCAGCAGCCAAGGTAGCGGGAGGGACAATGAGCAGTTCTTC. Its protein product is CASSQGSGRDNEQFF.

The chain joins TRBV9 to TRBJ2-1; a possible D gene is TRBD1 (5 bases). CDR1 and CDR2 (germline): SGDLS, YYNGEE. V was clipped by 0 bases and J by 2 bases, with 9 bases between them. This CDR3 has 15 residues. DNA for the CDR3: TGTGCCAGCAGCGTAGTAGGGGTTCCCTACAATGAGCAGTTCTTC. This sequence encodes CASSVVGVPYNEQFF. Variable domain in full (rest from reference TRBV9 and TRBJ2-1): DSGVTQTPKHLITATGQRVTLRCSPRSGDLSVYWYQQSLDQGLQFLIQYYNGEERAKGNILERFSAQQFPDLHSELNLSSLELGDSALYFCASSVVGVPYNEQFFGPGTRLTVL.

CDR3: CSVLSSSRSYNEQFF. The CDR3 DNA follows: TGCAGCGTCCTGTCTAGTTCCCGCTCCTACAATGAGCAGTTCTTC. The V and J genes are TRBV29-1 and TRBJ2-1; no reliable D call. Germline V gene sequence: CDR1 SQVTM, CDR2 ANQGSEA. Between the trimmed V and J ends, which lost 6 bases and 0 bases, there was a span of 15 bases. This CDR3 has 15 residues.

The chain recombines TRBV6-2 or TRBV6-3 with TRBJ2-7; 7 nucleotides agree with TRBD1. CDR3 length: 15 residues. The germline gives CDR1 MNHEY, CDR2 SVGEGT. The junction had 6 bases not matched to a gene; V was cut back by 4 bases and J by 0 bases. The CDR3 loop is CASSFRNRGSYEQYF. CDR3 DNA: TGTGCCAGCAGTTTCCGGAACAGGGGCTCCTACGAGCAGTACTTC.

The CDR3: CASSYPLAGDSYEQYF. CDR3 nucleotide sequence: TGTGCCAGCAGCTACCCCCTAGCGGGAGACTCCTACGAGCAGTACTTC. This chain links TRBV7-2 with TRBJ2-7; TRBD2 agrees at 10 bases. CDR3 length: 16 residues. Germline trimming cut 4 bases from V and 0 bases from J; bases unmatched to any gene: 6. Germline values: CDR1 SGHTA, CDR2 FQGNSA. Drawing the rest from reference TRBV7-2 and TRBJ2-7, the complete variable domain is GAGVSQSPSNKVTEKGKDVELRCDPISGHTALYWYRQSLGQGLEFLIYFQGNSAPDKSGLPSDRFSAERTGGSVSTLTIQRTQQEDSAVYLCASSYPLAGDSYEQYFGPGTRLTVT.

The rearrangement uses TRBV28 and TRBJ2-7; perhaps TRBD2 as D (6 bases). V lost 7 bases and J lost 3, with 16 bases in between. The CDR3 is 14 residues long. Germline values: CDR1 MDHEN, CDR2 SYDVKM. CDR3 protein: CASTSGGIGYEQYF. The CDR3 DNA follows: TGTGCCAGCACCTCTGGGGGGATTGGCTACGAGCAGTACTTC. Supplemented by reference TRBV28 and TRBJ2-7, the full variable domain reads DVKVTQSSRYLVKRTGEKVFLECVQDMDHENMFWYRQDPGLGLRLIYFSYDVKMKEKGDIPEGYSVSREKKERFSLILESASTNQTSMYLCASTSGGIGYEQYFGPGTRLTVT.